The 24 T cell receptor beta chains in this list originate from one sample, sequenced in a study of OX40 agonist ivuxolimab in advanced cancers. The data were produced by immunoSEQ multiplex PCR, yet TCRdb's version contains in-frame clones alone and is incomplete. The table records about 58,000 clones, around 78% of them present only once. The sample in question was CD4+ or CD8+ T cells sorted from blood, obtained in a trial of the OX40 agonist ivuxolimab. These receptors all stem from an adult with an advanced solid tumor such as melanoma, head and neck, liver or kidney cancer.

This clone was counted between two and nine times. This chain connects TRBV6-5 to TRBJ2-7; 10 nucleotides line up with TRBD1. Germline CDR1 MNHEY, CDR2 SVGAGI. The CDR3 is 15 residues long. V lost 0 bases to trimming and J lost 3 bases; unmatched junction nucleotides: 2. The DNA for the CDR3 is TGTGCCAGCAGTTACTCTTGGACAGGGGGCTACGAGCAGTACTTC. Protein: CASSYSWTGGYEQYF.

This rearrangement joins TRBV7-3 to TRBJ2-3; 7 nucleotides agree with TRBD1. The CDR3 covers 13 residues. Germline V gene lookup returns CDR1 SGHTA and CDR2 FQGTGA. With V trimmed by 5 bases and J by 6 bases, 5 bases remained unmatched. The CDR3: CASSPGGRDTQYF. For the CDR3, the DNA is TGTGCCAGCAGCCCAGGGGGTAGGGATACGCAGTATTTT.

This chain joins TRBV5-1 and TRBJ2-3; a possible D gene is TRBD1 (6 bases). Looked up from germline, CDR1 is SGHRS and CDR2 is YFSETQ. This CDR3 is 18 amino acids long. V was clipped by 0 bases and J by 2 bases, with 19 bases between them. The CDR3 is CASSLAFVQGRNTDTQYF. Written as DNA, the CDR3 is TGCGCCAGCAGCTTGGCCTTTGTACAGGGACGAAACACAGATACGCAGTATTTT.

The rearrangement joins TRBV5-4 to TRBJ1-1, with no clear D. The CDR3 consists of 17 residues. The V and J ends lost 2 bases and 1 base respectively, with 18 bases between them. CDR1 SGHNT and CDR2 YYREEE come from the germline V gene (reference sequence). In DNA form, the CDR3 reads TGTGCCAGCAGCTTCGACCAGACCGACCCCTCGAACACTGAAGCTTTCTTT. As protein: CASSFDQTDPSNTEAFF.

The genes are TRBV28 and TRBJ1-6, with 10 bases fitting TRBD1. V lost 6 bases, J lost 10 bases, and 3 bases stayed unmatched. This CDR3 has 13 residues. Germline loops: CDR1 MDHEN, CDR2 SYDVKM. The DNA of the CDR3 is TGTGCCAGCAGCGACAGGGGGCGGTCACCCCTCCACTTT. This sequence encodes CASSDRGRSPLHF.

The chain combines TRBV28 with TRBJ1-4; the D is unclear. V lost 4 bases to trimming and J lost 0 bases, with 6 bases between them. The CDR3 contains 14 residues. Germline assignment: CDR1 MDHEN and CDR2 SYDVKM. CDR3 sequence: CASSSQSTNEKLFF. CDR3 nucleotides: TGTGCCAGCAGTTCCCAATCAACTAATGAAAAACTGTTTTTT.

This clone was seen only a few times. The rearrangement links TRBV5-1 to TRBJ1-1; 9 bases match TRBD1. The J segment lost 7 bases and the V segment lost 4 bases, leaving 11 bases of the junction unmatched. The CDR3 is made up of 15 amino acids. CDR1 is SGHRS and CDR2 is YFSETQ in the germline V gene. The CDR3 here is CASSVDPGQGNEAFF. In DNA, the CDR3 is TGCGCCAGCAGCGTAGACCCGGGACAGGGAAATGAAGCTTTCTTT.

This clone was seen a few times. The genes are TRBV6-4 and TRBJ2-7, with 11 bases lining up with TRBD2. This CDR3 has 21 residues. The germline gives CDR1 MRHNA, CDR2 SNTAGT. V shed 2 bases, J shed 4 bases, and the junction held 22 bases outside the gene matches. The CDR3 loop is CASSDVTGLAGGIPNSYEQYF. The CDR3 DNA reads TGTGCCAGCAGTGACGTTACGGGGCTAGCGGGGGGTATACCAAACTCTTACGAGCAGTACTTC.

The chain links TRBV14 to TRBJ2-1; 7 bases align to TRBD1. CDR1 and CDR2 from the germline V gene are SGHDN and FVKESK. V gave up 0 bases and J gave up 7 bases; unmatched junction bases: 12. This CDR3 region has 17 residues. The CDR3 region has the DNA TGTGCCAGCAGCCAAGATGGCTACGCACCGACAGGGAATGAGCAGTTCTTC. This gives the protein CASSQDGYAPTGNEQFF.

The chain recombines TRBV23-1 with TRBJ2-7; D not certain. TRBV23-1 has ORF status, its function being uncertain. V lost 5 bases, J lost 1 base, and 9 bases lay in between. The CDR3 has 13 residues. The CDR3 DNA is TGCGCCAGCAGTTGGCGCGGATCCTACGAGCAGTACTTC. This gives the protein CASSWRGSYEQYF.

The chain joins TRBV7-2 to TRBJ2-5, with TRBD1 identical over 7 bases. Germline V gene sequence: CDR1 SGHTA, CDR2 FQGNSA. The CDR3 length is 15 residues. The J segment lost 5 bases and the V segment lost 5 bases, leaving 11 bases of the junction unmatched. This CDR3 is CASSQGQAFGETQYF. CDR3 nucleotides: TGTGCCAGCAGCCAAGGACAGGCTTTCGGGGAGACCCAGTACTTC. The full variable domain, with the rest looked up from reference TRBV7-2 and TRBJ2-5, is GAGVSQSPSNKVTEKGKDVELRCDPISGHTALYWYRQSLGQGLEFLIYFQGNSAPDKSGLPSDRFSAERTGGSVSTLTIQRTQQEDSAVYLCASSQGQAFGETQYFGPGTRLLVL.

The J gene is TRBJ2-2, the V gene TRBV7-6; 7 bases line up with TRBD1. In germline, CDR1 is SGHVS, CDR2 FNYEAQ. Germline trimming cut 2 bases from V and 8 bases from J; bases unmatched to any gene: 5. The CDR3 sequence is 14 residues long. The CDR3 nucleotides are TGTGCCAGCAGCTTAACAGGGGTGTTAGGGGAGCTGTTTTTT. It yields the protein CASSLTGVLGELFF.

J is TRBJ1-6 and V is TRBV19; no clear D. Germline loops: CDR1 LNHDA, CDR2 SQIVND (reference sequence). The CDR3 is 13 residues long. Between the trimmed V and J ends, which lost 7 bases and 6 bases, there was a span of 10 bases. Here the CDR3 DNA reads TGTGCCAGTAAACTCGAGCTTAATTCACCCCTCCACTTT. It yields the protein CASKLELNSPLHF.

Only one count was recorded for this clone. This sequence joins TRBV7-9 and TRBJ2-7; possibly TRBD1 or TRBD2 for D (5 bases each). Trimming cost V 6 bases and J 5 bases, with 20 bases left between them. The CDR3 runs to 15 residues. CDR1 is SEHNR, CDR2 FQNEAQ, per germline (reference sequence). CDR3 amino acids: CASSWVGTARNEQYF. The CDR3 coding sequence is TGTGCCAGCAGTTGGGTGGGGACGGCTCGGAACGAGCAGTACTTC. The entire variable domain, with the rest obtained from reference TRBV7-9 and TRBJ2-7, is as follows: DTGVSQNPRHKITKRGQNVTFRCDPISEHNRLYWYRQTLGQGPEFLTYFQNEAQLEKSRLLSDRFSAERPKGSFSTLEIQRTEQGDSAMYLCASSWVGTARNEQYFGPGTRLTVT.

The gene calls are TRBV5-4 and TRBJ2-5, with TRBD2 matching 12 bases. Germline lookup yields CDR1 SGHNT and CDR2 YYREEE (reference sequence). This CDR3 region has 15 residues. V was pared by 4 bases and J by 2 bases, with 3 bases of the junction left unmatched. The CDR3 sequence: CASSPTSGRQETQYF. The CDR3, as DNA: TGTGCCAGCAGCCCGACTAGCGGGAGACAAGAGACCCAGTACTTC.

The rearrangement joins TRBV4-1 to TRBJ2-5; D remains unclear. Trimming shortened V by 4 bases and J by 4 bases, and 13 bases separated the two germline ends. The CDR3 length is 14 residues. The germline CDR1 and CDR2 sequences are MGHRA and YSYEKL. This chain's CDR3 is CASSLTAWTETQYF. As DNA, the CDR3 is TGCGCCAGCAGCCTCACGGCATGGACAGAGACCCAGTACTTC.

In this sample, this clone turned up a few times. The V call is TRBV5-4, the J call TRBJ1-2; 7 positions match TRBD1. The germline gives CDR1 SGHNT, CDR2 YYREEE (reference sequence). The V gene end was trimmed by 4 bases and the J gene end by 4 bases; junction bases not matched to a gene: 13. This CDR3 region has 16 residues. The CDR3 spells CASSKTGTAGAYGYTF. The CDR3 coding sequence is TGTGCCAGCAGCAAAACCGGGACAGCGGGAGCCTATGGCTACACCTTC.

CDR3 sequence reads: CASCRRVDQETQYF. The CDR3 coding sequence is TGTGCCAGCTGCCGGCGGGTGGATCAAGAGACCCAGTACTTC. The V call is TRBV6-5, the J call TRBJ2-5; maybe TRBD2 (5 bases). Looked up from germline, CDR1 is MNHEY and CDR2 is SVGAGI. The CDR3 length is 14 residues. Trimming took off 8 bases at V and 2 bases at J, with 15 bases between the two ends.

The chain carries TRBV2 and TRBJ2-7, with 8 positions matching TRBD1. The CDR3 totals 15 residues. Unmatched junction bases numbered 11, after V lost 4 bases and J lost 6 bases. Germline loops: CDR1 SNHLY, CDR2 FYNNEI. CDR3 protein: CASSGMAGGSSEQYF. Here the CDR3 DNA reads TGTGCCAGCAGTGGAATGGCAGGGGGCTCGAGCGAGCAGTACTTC.

The chain has TRBV27 and TRBJ1-5; no definite D call. Germline CDR1 reads MNHEY; CDR2 reads SMNVEV (reference sequence). The CDR3 extends over 15 amino acids. The germline V and J ends were trimmed by 5 bases and 10 bases, with 21 bases remaining between them. The CDR3 bases are TGTGCCAGCAGTGGGCAGGCTGATCGGGAAGTTCCCCAGCATTTT. As protein: CASSGQADREVPQHF.

This sequence joins TRBV9 and TRBJ2-6, with D possibly being TRBD1 or TRBD2 (5 bases each). Looked up from germline, CDR1 is SGDLS and CDR2 is YYNGEE. The V end lost 7 bases, the J end lost 4 bases, and 15 bases lay between the germline ends. The CDR3 runs to 15 residues. CDR3 sequence reads: CASALRGDGANVLTF. The DNA for the CDR3 is TGTGCCAGCGCCCTTAGGGGAGACGGGGCCAACGTCCTGACTTTC.

This clone was seen only once. The gene calls are TRBV4-1 and TRBJ2-7; the match to TRBD1 covers 7 bases. V gave up 1 base and J gave up 2 bases; unmatched junction bases: 8. CDR1 MGHRA and CDR2 YSYEKL come from the germline V gene. This CDR3 has 16 amino acids. The CDR3 here is CASSQANWDSTYEQYF. The CDR3 DNA follows: TGCGCCAGCAGCCAAGCCAACTGGGACAGCACCTACGAGCAGTACTTC.

The chain is built from TRBV28 and TRBJ1-1, with TRBD1 as a possible D gene (5 bases). The CDR3 loop spans 15 amino acids. Between the trimmed V and J ends, which lost 5 bases and 7 bases, there was a span of 20 bases. The germline V gene encodes CDR1 MDHEN and CDR2 SYDVKM. CDR3 region: CASSLLGLRTLEAFF. The CDR3 DNA reads as TGTGCCAGCAGTCTCCTGGGGCTACGGACACTTGAAGCTTTCTTT.

V and J are TRBV7-9 and TRBJ2-3; D remains ambiguous. V dropped 3 bases and J dropped 1 base, with 8 bases sitting between them. The V gene's germline CDR1 is SEHNR and CDR2 FQNEAQ (reference sequence). This CDR3 has 14 residues. The CDR3, as DNA: TGTGCCAGCAGCTTCAACCACGGCACAGATACGCAGTATTTT. Residues: CASSFNHGTDTQYF.